This passage covers 12 T cell receptor beta chains from one sample sequenced in a study of blood T cells in healthy people across ages. Next came a second PCR, run for about 6 to 12 cycles, which used a sample-barcoded 5' primer along with a J-beta primer mix. TCRdb reprocessed the 5' RACE reads with MiXCR, giving one entry per CDR3 protein. The data hold around 780,000 distinct CDR3 sequences, with around 50% observed a single time. The sample taken for sequencing was blood. The receptors were sampled from a man aged 40-49 years in good health.

This clonotype has ten or more counts. V usage is TRBV5-1 and J usage is TRBJ2-5; 9 bases map to TRBD1. Germline CDR1 and CDR2: SGHRS and YFSETQ. V lost 4 bases, J lost 2 bases, and 9 bases stayed unmatched. The CDR3 runs 16 residues. The CDR3 sequence: CASSVVKTGGQETQYF. CDR3 nucleotide sequence: TGCGCCAGCAGCGTCGTCAAGACAGGGGGGCAAGAGACCCAGTACTTC.

The chain combines TRBV20-1 with TRBJ1-2; 9 nucleotides agree with TRBD1. The CDR3 is made up of 15 amino acids. Germline values: CDR1 DFQATT, CDR2 SNEGSKA (reference sequence). The ends lost 5 bases at V and 3 bases at J; junction bases unmatched: 10. Here the CDR3 reads CSAGAGTGTDYGYTF. In DNA, the CDR3 is TGCAGTGCTGGAGCCGGGACAGGGACTGACTATGGCTACACCTTC.

The genes are TRBV10-2 and TRBJ2-1; D gene ambiguous. V lost 3 bases, J lost 3 bases, and 12 bases lay in between. The germline V gene encodes CDR1 WSHSY and CDR2 SAAADI. This CDR3 has 15 residues. The CDR3 DNA reads as TGCGCCAGCAGTGAAGTGGCGGAGAACTACAATGAGCAGTTCTTC. Translating gives CASSEVAENYNEQFF.

This clonotype was seen a handful of times. V gene TRBV20-1 combines with J gene TRBJ2-3, with 7 bases fitting TRBD1. V dropped 3 bases and J dropped 4; count of bases not matched to a gene: 10. There are 15 residues in the CDR3. Germline V gene data show CDR1 as DFQATT and CDR2 as SNEGSKA (reference sequence). CDR3 coding DNA: TGCAGTGCTAGTCAACCCAGGGGGTCATCAGATACGCAGTATTTT. Protein: CSASQPRGSSDTQYF.

The genes are TRBV7-9 and TRBJ2-1; possibly TRBD1 or TRBD2 for D (5 bases each). The V gene lost 5 bases and the J gene lost 2 bases, with 19 bases spanning the gap. Germline CDR1 SEHNR, CDR2 FQNEAQ (reference sequence). This CDR3 comprises 17 residues. CDR3 sequence (DNA): TGTGCCAGCAGCACCCTAGCAGGACCGGGACCCTACAATGAGCAGTTCTTC. Encoded protein: CASSTLAGPGPYNEQFF. Supplemented by reference TRBV7-9 and TRBJ2-1, the full variable domain reads DTGVSQNPRHKITKRGQNVTFRCDPISEHNRLYWYRQTLGQGPEFLTYFQNEAQLEKSRLLSDRFSAERPKGSFSTLEIQRTEQGDSAMYLCASSTLAGPGPYNEQFFGPGTRLTVL.

The V and J genes are TRBV9 and TRBJ2-1; D is undetermined. The CDR3 runs to 14 residues. V was trimmed by 0 bases and J by 5 bases, leaving 9 bases between them. Germline V gene lookup returns CDR1 SGDLS and CDR2 YYNGEE. CDR3 in amino acids: CASSVGWTDNEQFF. The CDR3 region has the DNA TGTGCCAGCAGCGTAGGCTGGACGGACAATGAGCAGTTCTTC.

The chain has TRBV10-3 and TRBJ2-2, with 7 positions matching TRBD1. Trimming took 4 bases from V and 5 from J; bases not matched to a gene: 19. CDR3 length: 19 amino acids. Germline loops: CDR1 ENHRY, CDR2 SYGVKD. Written as DNA, the CDR3 is TGTGCCATCAGTGCTCACAGGGCAGGGGGTAATTCGGGGACCGGGGAGCTGTTTTTT. Its translation is CAISAHRAGGNSGTGELFF.

V usage is TRBV9 and J usage is TRBJ2-3; TRBD2 is a possible D gene (5 bases). The CDR3 loop spans 15 amino acids. The ends were cut back, 0 bases at V and 5 bases at J, with 13 bases in the middle. Germline-derived CDR1 and CDR2 are SGDLS and YYNGEE. CDR3 nucleotides: TGTGCCAGCAGCGTAGACGCGGGTAACAAAGATACGCAGTATTTT. Translated: CASSVDAGNKDTQYF.

This clonotype has a single count. One junction end disagrees with the germline gene, perhaps due to a read error. The chain links TRBV20-1 to TRBJ2-1; D is ambiguous. CDR1 DFQATT and CDR2 SNEGSKA come from the germline V gene (reference sequence). CDR3 length: 11 amino acids. The CDR3 sequence is CSASPYHEQFF. The CDR3 DNA follows: TGCAGTGCGAGTCCCTACCATGAGCAGTTCTTC.

The genes are TRBV4-1 and TRBJ2-7; 14 nucleotides agree with TRBD2. Matching the DNA end better, TRBJ2-4 makes the J call doubtful. Germline assignment: CDR1 MGHRA and CDR2 YSYEKL. The CDR3 spans 16 residues. CDR3 bases: TGCGCCAGCAGCCCGACTAGCGGGGGGGCTGCTAACATTCAGTACTTC. Translating gives CASSPTSGGAANIQYF.

The gene calls are TRBV6-2 or TRBV6-3 and TRBJ1-2, with 7 nucleotides matching TRBD1. V shed 2 bases, J shed 5 bases, and the junction held 5 bases outside the gene matches. The CDR3 spans 14 residues. Germline values: CDR1 MNHEY, CDR2 SVGEGT. This CDR3 is CASSYGQEGYGYTF. As DNA, the CDR3 is TGTGCCAGCAGTTACGGACAGGAGGGATATGGCTACACCTTC.

V usage is TRBV3-1 and J usage is TRBJ2-4; D is possibly TRBD1 (6 bases). Germline V CDR1 and CDR2: LGHDT, YNNKEL (reference sequence). This CDR3 is 15 amino acids long. Trimming cost V 6 bases and J 6 bases, with 18 bases left between them. CDR3 amino acids: CASSQGYTWGNIQYF. The CDR3 nucleotides are TGTGCCAGCAGTCAGGGGTATACTTGGGGAAACATTCAGTACTTC. The variable domain in full, with the rest retrieved from reference TRBV3-1 and TRBJ2-4, is DTAVSQTPKYLVTQMGNDKSIKCEQNLGHDTMYWYKQDSKKFLKIMFSYNNKELIINETVPNRFSPKSPDKAHLNLHINSLELGDSAVYFCASSQGYTWGNIQYFGAGTRLSVL.